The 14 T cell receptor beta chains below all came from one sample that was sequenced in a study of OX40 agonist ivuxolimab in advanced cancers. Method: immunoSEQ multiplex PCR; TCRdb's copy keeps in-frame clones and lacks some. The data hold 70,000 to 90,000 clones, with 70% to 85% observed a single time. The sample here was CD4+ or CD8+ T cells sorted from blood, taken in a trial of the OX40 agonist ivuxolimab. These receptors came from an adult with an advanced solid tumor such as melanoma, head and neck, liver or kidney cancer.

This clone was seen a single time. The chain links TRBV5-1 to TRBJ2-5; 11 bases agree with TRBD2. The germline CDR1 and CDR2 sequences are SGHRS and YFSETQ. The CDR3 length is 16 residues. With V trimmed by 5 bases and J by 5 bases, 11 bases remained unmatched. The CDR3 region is CASRVLLAGGSETQYF. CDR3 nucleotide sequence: TGCGCCAGCAGAGTCCTGCTAGCGGGGGGATCGGAGACCCAGTACTTC.

CDR3 residues: CSVSNQRGSGQAFF. CDR3 sequence (DNA): TGCAGCGTCTCAAACCAGAGGGGGTCGGGCCAAGCTTTCTTT. V usage is TRBV29-1 and J usage is TRBJ1-1, with D possibly TRBD1 on 6 matching bases. The length of the CDR3 is 14 residues. The germline V gene has CDR1 SQVTM and CDR2 ANQGSEA. V dropped 6 bases and J dropped 9 bases, with 23 bases sitting between them.

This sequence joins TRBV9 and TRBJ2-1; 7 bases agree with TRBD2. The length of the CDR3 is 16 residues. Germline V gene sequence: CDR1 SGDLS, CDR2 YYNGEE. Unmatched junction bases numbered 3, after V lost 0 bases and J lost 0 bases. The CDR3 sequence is CASSVGIAGSYNEQFF. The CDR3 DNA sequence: TGTGCCAGCAGCGTAGGAATAGCGGGCTCCTACAATGAGCAGTTCTTC.

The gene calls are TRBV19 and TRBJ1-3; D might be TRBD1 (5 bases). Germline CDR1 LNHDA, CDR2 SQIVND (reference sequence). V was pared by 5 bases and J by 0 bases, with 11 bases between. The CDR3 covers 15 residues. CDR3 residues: CASSSGTVSGNTIYF. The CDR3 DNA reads TGTGCCAGTAGTTCAGGGACGGTCTCTGGAAACACCATATATTTT.

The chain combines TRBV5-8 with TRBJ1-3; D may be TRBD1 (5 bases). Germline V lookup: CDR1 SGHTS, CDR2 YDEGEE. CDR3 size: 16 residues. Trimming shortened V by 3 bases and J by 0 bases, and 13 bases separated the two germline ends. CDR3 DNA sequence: TGTGCCAGCAGCTATGGGACCGCGAGCTCTGGAAACACCATATATTTT. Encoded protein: CASSYGTASSGNTIYF.

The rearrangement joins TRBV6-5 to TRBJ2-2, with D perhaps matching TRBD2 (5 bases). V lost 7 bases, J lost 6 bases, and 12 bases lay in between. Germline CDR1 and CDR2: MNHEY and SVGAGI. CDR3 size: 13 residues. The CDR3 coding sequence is TGTGCCAGCACCCGGGGAGCTTCCGGGGAGCTGTTTTTT. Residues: CASTRGASGELFF.

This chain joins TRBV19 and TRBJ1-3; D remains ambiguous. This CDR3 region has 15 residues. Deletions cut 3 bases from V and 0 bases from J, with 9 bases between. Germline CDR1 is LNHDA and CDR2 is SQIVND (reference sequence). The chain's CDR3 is CASSIRRSSGNTIYF. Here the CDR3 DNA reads TGTGCCAGTAGTATTCGCAGGTCCTCTGGAAACACCATATATTTT.

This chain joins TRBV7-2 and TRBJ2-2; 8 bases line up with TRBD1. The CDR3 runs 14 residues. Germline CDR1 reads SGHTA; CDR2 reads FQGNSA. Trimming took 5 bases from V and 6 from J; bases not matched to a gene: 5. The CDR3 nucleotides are TGTGCCAGCAGCGGATGGACAGGGCCCGGGGAGCTGTTTTTT. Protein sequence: CASSGWTGPGELFF. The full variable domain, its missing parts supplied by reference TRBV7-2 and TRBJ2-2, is GAGVSQSPSNKVTEKGKDVELRCDPISGHTALYWYRQSLGQGLEFLIYFQGNSAPDKSGLPSDRFSAERTGGSVSTLTIQRTQQEDSAVYLCASSGWTGPGELFFGEGSRLTVL.

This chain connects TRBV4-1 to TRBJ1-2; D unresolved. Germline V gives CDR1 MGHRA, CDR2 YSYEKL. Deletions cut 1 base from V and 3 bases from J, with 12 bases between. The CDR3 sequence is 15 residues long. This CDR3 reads CASSQVNMADYGYTF. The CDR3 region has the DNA TGCGCCAGCAGCCAAGTTAATATGGCGGACTATGGCTACACCTTC.

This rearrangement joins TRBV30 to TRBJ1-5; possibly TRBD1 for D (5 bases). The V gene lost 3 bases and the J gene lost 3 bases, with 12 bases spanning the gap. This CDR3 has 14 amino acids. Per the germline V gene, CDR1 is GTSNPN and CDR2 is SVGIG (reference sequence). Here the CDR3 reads CAWSGLGANQPQHF. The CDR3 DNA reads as TGTGCCTGGAGCGGGTTAGGGGCCAATCAGCCCCAGCATTTT.

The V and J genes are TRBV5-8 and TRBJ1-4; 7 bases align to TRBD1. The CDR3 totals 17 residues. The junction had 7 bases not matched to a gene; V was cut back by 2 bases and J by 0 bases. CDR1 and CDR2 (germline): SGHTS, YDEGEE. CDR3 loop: CASSLGTDLPTNEKLFF. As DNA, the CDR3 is TGTGCCAGCAGCTTAGGGACAGATCTTCCAACTAATGAAAAACTGTTTTTT.

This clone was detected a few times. The DNA of the CDR3 is TGTGCCAGCCTTGGCGCCAATAGCAATCAGCCCCAGCATTTT. Translated, it gives CASLGANSNQPQHF. The V gene is TRBV2, the J gene TRBJ1-5; D remains ambiguous. CDR1 is SNHLY and CDR2 is FYNNEI in the germline V gene. V gave up 8 bases and J gave up 0 bases, with 11 bases separating them. The CDR3 is 14 amino acids.

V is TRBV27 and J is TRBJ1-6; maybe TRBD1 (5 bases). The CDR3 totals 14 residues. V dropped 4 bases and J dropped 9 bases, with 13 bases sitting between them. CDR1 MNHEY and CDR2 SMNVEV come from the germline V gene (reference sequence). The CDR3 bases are TGTGCCAGCAGTTCTCCAGGGTGGGGTTCACCCCTCCACTTT. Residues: CASSSPGWGSPLHF.

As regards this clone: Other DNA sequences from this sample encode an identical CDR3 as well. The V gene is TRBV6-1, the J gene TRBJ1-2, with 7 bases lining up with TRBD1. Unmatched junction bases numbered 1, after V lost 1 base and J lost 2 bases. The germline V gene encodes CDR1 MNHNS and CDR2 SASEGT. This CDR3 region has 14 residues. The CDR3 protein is CASSEGQGNYGYTF. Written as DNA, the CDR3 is TGTGCCAGCAGTGAAGGACAGGGAAACTATGGCTACACCTTC.